These 10 T cell receptor beta chains came from one sample sequenced in a study of blood T cell repertoires in COVID-19. TCRdb's copy holds only in-frame clones and misses some; the assay was immunoSEQ multiplex PCR. The data contain 30,000 or so clones, approximately 67% of them singletons. Sequenced sample: peripheral blood. All receptors come from a human donor in a cohort sampled during active COVID-19.

This clone has just a few counts. The chain is built from TRBV18 and TRBJ1-2, with a possible D match to TRBD1 (6 bases). Germline-derived CDR1 and CDR2 are KGHSH and LQKENI. Trimming removed 4 bases from V and 4 bases from J, with 13 bases in between. This CDR3 contains 14 residues. The CDR3, as DNA: TGTGCCAGCTCACGCCGACAGGATGGCTATGGCTACACCTTC. This codes for CASSRRQDGYGYTF.

This clone was detected a few times. This rearrangement joins TRBV28 to TRBJ1-2, with D perhaps matching TRBD1 (6 bases). CDR3 length: 11 residues. CDR1 and CDR2 (germline): MDHEN, SYDVKM. Trimming cost V 6 bases and J 5 bases, with 7 bases left between them. Here the CDR3 reads CASSQGYGYTF. CDR3 nucleotides: TGTGCCAGCAGCCAGGGGTATGGCTACACCTTC.

This clone was detected a few times. The genes are TRBV7-2 and TRBJ1-5; 8 nucleotides match TRBD1. The CDR3 runs 15 residues. J was trimmed by 2 bases and V by 5 bases; bases with no gene match: 5. The germline gives CDR1 SGHTA, CDR2 FQGNSA. Here the CDR3 reads CASSARGQGNQPQHF. The CDR3 DNA sequence: TGTGCCAGCAGCGCAAGGGGACAGGGCAATCAGCCCCAGCATTTT.

The CDR3 region has the DNA TGCGCCAGCAGCCCTCAACAGGGGACACGAAGAGCTTTCTTT. As protein: CASSPQQGTRRAFF. The V and J genes are TRBV4-3 and TRBJ1-1; 7 positions match TRBD1. The germline V gene has CDR1 LGHNA and CDR2 YSLEER. The CDR3 extends over 14 amino acids. Trimming took 4 bases from V and 10 from J; bases not matched to a gene: 12.

The chain recombines TRBV6-5 with TRBJ2-7; TRBD1 aligns across 9 bases. J was trimmed by 6 bases and V by 1 base; bases with no gene match: 4. Germline V gives CDR1 MNHEY, CDR2 SVGAGI. The CDR3 sequence is 14 residues long. The CDR3 spells CASSYYRQGGEQYF. DNA for the CDR3: TGTGCCAGCAGTTACTATCGACAGGGGGGCGAGCAGTACTTC.

DNA of the CDR3: TGTGCCAGCAGTTGGGACAGAGATTCACCCCTCCACTTT. It yields the protein CASSWDRDSPLHF. This rearrangement joins TRBV6-5 to TRBJ1-6; 7 bases line up with TRBD1. The J segment lost 8 bases and the V segment lost 4 bases, leaving 2 bases of the junction unmatched. Germline V gives CDR1 MNHEY, CDR2 SVGAGI. The CDR3 has 13 amino acids.

The genes are TRBV7-3 and TRBJ2-3, with D possibly matching TRBD1 (6 bases). There are 18 residues in the CDR3. Germline loops: CDR1 SGHTA, CDR2 FQGTGA. The V and J ends lost 5 bases and 0 bases respectively, with 21 bases between them. CDR3 nucleotides: TGTGCCAGCAGCCGGACAGCTAGATGCCCCTCTAGCACAGATACGCAGTATTTT. It yields the protein CASSRTARCPSSTDTQYF.

This chain joins TRBV30 and TRBJ2-7, with D perhaps TRBD2 (6 bases). V lost 1 base, J lost 4 bases, and 8 bases lay in between. Germline CDR1 reads GTSNPN; CDR2 reads SVGIG (reference sequence). The length of the CDR3 is 12 residues. The CDR3, as DNA: TGTGCCTGGAGTGGCGGGGCTTACGAGCAGTACTTC. Translating it yields CAWSGGAYEQYF.

This clone was seen a single time. V gene TRBV11-2 combines with J gene TRBJ2-1; tentatively, D is TRBD1 (5 bases). This CDR3 spans 12 amino acids. Trimming removed 6 bases at V and 8 bases at J, with 11 bases between. Germline V gives CDR1 SGHAT, CDR2 FQNNGV. The CDR3 spells CASRGLGDEQFF. CDR3 nucleotides: TGTGCCAGCAGGGGGCTAGGGGATGAGCAGTTCTTC.

The chain carries TRBV7-9 and TRBJ1-2, with 8 bases lining up with TRBD1. Per germline, CDR1 SEHNR and CDR2 FQNEAQ (reference sequence). Trimming cost V 6 bases and J 7 bases; bases outside gene matches: 7. The CDR3 loop spans 13 amino acids. The CDR3 DNA follows: TGTGCCAGCAGTCCTTCAGGGGGCTTTGGCTACACCTTC. It translates to CASSPSGGFGYTF.